This record looks at one T cell receptor beta chain sequence and its context. Its antigen is unidentified. The study ran its PCR with 60 Vbeta and 13 Jbeta primers. This table comes from immunoSEQ multiplex PCR, and its TCRdb copy is limited to in-frame clones, with some not included. This table lists 38,000 or so clones. The data stem from a study of cytomegalovirus exposure and HLA in healthy donors. CDR3 length: 14 residues. V shed 4 bases, J shed 2 bases, and the junction held 3 bases outside the gene matches. CDR1 is SGHRS and CDR2 is YFSETQ in the germline V gene. Study-level points and caveats: Within the data, a cluster of highly shared sequence variants was likely a sequencing artifact. A later analysis, which compared TCR beta chains of equal frequency, found the HLA-associated ones more clonally expanded.

Sequenced input: PBMCs. The chain has TRBV5-1 and TRBJ1-3; 7 bases match TRBD1. The source is a man aged 35 to 55 in good health and CMV-seropositive. CDR3 region: CASSAQGAGNTIYF. The CDR3 DNA sequence: TGCGCCAGCAGCGCCCAGGGGGCTGGAAACACCATATATTTT.